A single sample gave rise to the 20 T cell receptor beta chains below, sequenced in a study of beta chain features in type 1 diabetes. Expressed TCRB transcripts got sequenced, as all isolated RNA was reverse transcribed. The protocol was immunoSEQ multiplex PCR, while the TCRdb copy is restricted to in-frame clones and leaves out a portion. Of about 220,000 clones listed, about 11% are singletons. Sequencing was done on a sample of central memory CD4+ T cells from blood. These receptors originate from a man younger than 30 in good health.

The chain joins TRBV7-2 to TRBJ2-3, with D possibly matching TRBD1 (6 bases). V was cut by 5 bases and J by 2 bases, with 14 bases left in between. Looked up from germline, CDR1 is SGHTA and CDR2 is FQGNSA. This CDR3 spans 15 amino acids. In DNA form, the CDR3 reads TGTGCCAGCAGCGGAAGACAGGCGACCACAGATACGCAGTATTTT. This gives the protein CASSGRQATTDTQYF.

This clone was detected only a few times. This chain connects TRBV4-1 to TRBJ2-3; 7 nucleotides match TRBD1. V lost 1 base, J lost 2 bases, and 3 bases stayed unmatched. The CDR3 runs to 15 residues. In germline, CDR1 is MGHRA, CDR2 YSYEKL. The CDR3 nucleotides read TGCGCCAGCAGCCAAGGACAGGGCAACACAGATACGCAGTATTTT. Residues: CASSQGQGNTDTQYF.

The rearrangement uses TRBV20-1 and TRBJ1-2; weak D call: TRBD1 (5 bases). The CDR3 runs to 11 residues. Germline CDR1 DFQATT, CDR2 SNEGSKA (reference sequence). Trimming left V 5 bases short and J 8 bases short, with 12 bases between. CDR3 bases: TGCAGTGCTCCAGGGATAGGAGGCTACACCTTC. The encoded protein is CSAPGIGGYTF.

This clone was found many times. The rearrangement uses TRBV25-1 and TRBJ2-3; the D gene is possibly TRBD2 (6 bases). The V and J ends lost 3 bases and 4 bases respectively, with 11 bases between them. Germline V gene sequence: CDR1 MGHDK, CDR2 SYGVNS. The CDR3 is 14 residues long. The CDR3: CASSDRGTSDTQYF. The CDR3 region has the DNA TGTGCCAGCAGTGACCGCGGGACTTCAGATACGCAGTATTTT.

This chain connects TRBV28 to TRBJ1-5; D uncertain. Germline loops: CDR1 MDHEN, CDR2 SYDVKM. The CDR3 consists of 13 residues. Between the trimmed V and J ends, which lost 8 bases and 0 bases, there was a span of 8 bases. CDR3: CASEPYSNQPQHF. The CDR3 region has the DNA TGTGCCAGCGAGCCTTATAGCAATCAGCCCCAGCATTTT. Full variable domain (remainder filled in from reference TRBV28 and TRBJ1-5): DVKVTQSSRYLVKRTGEKVFLECVQDMDHENMFWYRQDPGLGLRLIYFSYDVKMKEKGDIPEGYSVSREKKERFSLILESASTNQTSMYLCASEPYSNQPQHFGDGTRLSIL.

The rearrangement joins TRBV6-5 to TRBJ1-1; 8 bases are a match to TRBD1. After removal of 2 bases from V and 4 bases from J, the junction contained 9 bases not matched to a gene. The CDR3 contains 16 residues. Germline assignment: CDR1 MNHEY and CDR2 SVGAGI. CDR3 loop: CASSYPGQAGGTEAFF. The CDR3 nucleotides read TGTGCCAGCAGTTACCCGGGACAGGCTGGAGGCACTGAAGCTTTCTTT.

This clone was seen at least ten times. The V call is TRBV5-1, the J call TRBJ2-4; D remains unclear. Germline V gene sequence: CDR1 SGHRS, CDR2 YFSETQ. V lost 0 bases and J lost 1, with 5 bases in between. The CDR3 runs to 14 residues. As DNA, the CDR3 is TGCGCCAGCAGCTTGGAAGCGGCCAAAAACATTCAGTACTTC. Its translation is CASSLEAAKNIQYF.

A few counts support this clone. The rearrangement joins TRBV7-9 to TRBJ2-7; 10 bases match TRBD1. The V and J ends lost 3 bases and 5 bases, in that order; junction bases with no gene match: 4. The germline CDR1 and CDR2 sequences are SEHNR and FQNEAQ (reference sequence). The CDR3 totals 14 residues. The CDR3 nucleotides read TGTGCCAGCAGCTTGGGGACAGGGGAGAACGAGCAGTACTTC. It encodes CASSLGTGENEQYF.

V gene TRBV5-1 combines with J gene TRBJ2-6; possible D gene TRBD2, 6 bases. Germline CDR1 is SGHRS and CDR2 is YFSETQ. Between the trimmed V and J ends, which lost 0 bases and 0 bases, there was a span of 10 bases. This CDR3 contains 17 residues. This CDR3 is CASSLAWRDSGANVLTF. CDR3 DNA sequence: TGCGCCAGCAGCTTGGCCTGGCGGGACTCTGGGGCCAACGTCCTGACTTTC.

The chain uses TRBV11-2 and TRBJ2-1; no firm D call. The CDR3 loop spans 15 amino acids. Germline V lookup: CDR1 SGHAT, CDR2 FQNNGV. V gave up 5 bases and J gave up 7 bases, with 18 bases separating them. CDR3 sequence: CASSLGGPLFNEQFF. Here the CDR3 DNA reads TGTGCCAGCAGCCTCGGTGGGCCACTGTTTAATGAGCAGTTCTTC.

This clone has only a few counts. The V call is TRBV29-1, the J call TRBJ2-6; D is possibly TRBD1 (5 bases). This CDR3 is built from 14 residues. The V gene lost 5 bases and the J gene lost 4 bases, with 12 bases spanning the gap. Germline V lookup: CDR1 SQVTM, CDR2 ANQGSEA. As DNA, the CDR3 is TGCAGCGTTCTAAGGACACCCGGGGCCAACGTCCTGACTTTC. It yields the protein CSVLRTPGANVLTF. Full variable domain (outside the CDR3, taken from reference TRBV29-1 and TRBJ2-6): SAVISQKPSRDICQRGTSLTIQCQVDSQVTMMFWYRQQPGQSLTLIATANQGSEATYESGFVIDKFPISRPNLTFSTLTVSNMSPEDSSIYLCSVLRTPGANVLTFGAGSRLTVL.

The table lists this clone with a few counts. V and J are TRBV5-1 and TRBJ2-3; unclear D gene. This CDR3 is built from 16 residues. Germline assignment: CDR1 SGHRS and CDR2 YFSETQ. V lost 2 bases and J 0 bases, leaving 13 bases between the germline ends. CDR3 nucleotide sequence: TGCGCCAGCAGCTTCTTGGAGTCCTCTAGCACAGATACGCAGTATTTT. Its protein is CASSFLESSSTDTQYF.

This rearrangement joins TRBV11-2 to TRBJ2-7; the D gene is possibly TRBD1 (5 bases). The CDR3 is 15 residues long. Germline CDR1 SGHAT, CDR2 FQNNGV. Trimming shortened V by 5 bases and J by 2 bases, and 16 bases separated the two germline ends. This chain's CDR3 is CASSPRAGPAYEQYF. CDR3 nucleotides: TGTGCCAGCAGCCCTAGAGCAGGGCCTGCCTACGAGCAGTACTTC.

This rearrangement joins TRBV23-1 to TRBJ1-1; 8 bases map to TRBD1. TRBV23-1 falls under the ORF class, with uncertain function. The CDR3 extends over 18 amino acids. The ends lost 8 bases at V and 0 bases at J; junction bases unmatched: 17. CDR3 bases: TGCGCCAGCGCTCGACCCGCAGGGGGCAGACGAATGAACACTGAAGCTTTCTTT. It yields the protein CASARPAGGRRMNTEAFF.

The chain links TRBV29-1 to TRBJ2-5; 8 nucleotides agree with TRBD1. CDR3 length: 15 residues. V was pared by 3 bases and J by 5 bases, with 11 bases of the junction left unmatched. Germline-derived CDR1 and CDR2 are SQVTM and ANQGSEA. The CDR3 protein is CSVEGRTGSEETQYF. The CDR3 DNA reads TGCAGCGTTGAGGGCCGGACAGGGAGTGAGGAGACCCAGTACTTC.

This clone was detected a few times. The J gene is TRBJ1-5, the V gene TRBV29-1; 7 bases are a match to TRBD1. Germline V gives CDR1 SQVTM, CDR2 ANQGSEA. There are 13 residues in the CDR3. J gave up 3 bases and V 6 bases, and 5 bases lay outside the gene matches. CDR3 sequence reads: CSVGTADNQPQHF. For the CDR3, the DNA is TGCAGCGTCGGGACAGCAGACAATCAGCCCCAGCATTTT.

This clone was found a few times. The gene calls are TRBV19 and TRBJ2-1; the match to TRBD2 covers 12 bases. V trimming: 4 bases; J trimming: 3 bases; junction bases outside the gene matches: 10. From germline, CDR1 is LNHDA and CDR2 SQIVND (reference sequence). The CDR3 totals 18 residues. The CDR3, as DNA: TGTGCCAGTAGTACCTCGACTAGCGGGAGAGGGGGCTACAATGAGCAGTTCTTC. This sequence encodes CASSTSTSGRGGYNEQFF.

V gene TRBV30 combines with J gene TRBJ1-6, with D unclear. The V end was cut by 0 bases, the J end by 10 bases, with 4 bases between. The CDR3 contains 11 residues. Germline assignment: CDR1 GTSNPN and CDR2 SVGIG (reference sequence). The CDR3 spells CAWSVSSPLHF. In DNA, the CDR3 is TGTGCCTGGAGTGTTAGCTCACCCCTCCACTTT.

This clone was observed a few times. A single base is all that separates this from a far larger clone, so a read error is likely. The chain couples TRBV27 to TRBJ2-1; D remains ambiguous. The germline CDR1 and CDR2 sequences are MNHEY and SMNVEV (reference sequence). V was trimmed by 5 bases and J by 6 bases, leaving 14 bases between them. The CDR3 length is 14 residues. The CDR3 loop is CASSRWAGRNEQFF. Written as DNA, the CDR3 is TGTGCCAGCAGTCGTTGGGCCGGGCGCAATGAGCAGTTCTTC.

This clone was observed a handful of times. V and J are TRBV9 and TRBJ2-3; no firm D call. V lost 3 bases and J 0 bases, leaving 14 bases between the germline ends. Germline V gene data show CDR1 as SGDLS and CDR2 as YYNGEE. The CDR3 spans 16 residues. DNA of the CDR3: TGTGCCAGCAGCGAAAGGGCTTCACCTAGCACAGATACGCAGTATTTT. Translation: CASSERASPSTDTQYF.